This T cell receptor beta chain was identified during a study of Ad26.COV2.S vaccination and SARS-CoV-2 variants. Concerning this clone itself: What it recognizes is unknown.

The V end lost 3 bases, the J end lost 1 base, and 16 bases lay between the germline ends. Per the germline V gene, CDR1 is MNHNS and CDR2 is SASEGT. The length of the CDR3 is 17 residues. Profiled with immunoSEQ multiplex PCR; TCRdb holds only in-frame clones, not every one. The sample has roughly 100,000 clones, 80% seen once. Notes on the study in general: Across vaccine and placebo recipients, the breadth of non-spike TCRs was similar.

The clonotype comes from a human donor who had recovered from COVID-19. V and J are TRBV6-1 and TRBJ1-3, with D hard to call. The starting material was peripheral blood, obtained after recovery from COVID-19. CDR3 protein: CASSDAGWGKSGNTIYF. The CDR3 bases are TGTGCCAGCAGTGATGCGGGGTGGGGAAAATCTGGAAACACCATATATTTT.